This T cell receptor beta chain appears in the sequencing data of a study of T cell clones after liver transplantation (dated by TCRdb to between 2018 and 2020). Study-level background: ITN030ST, the source of the samples, was a randomized trial that attempted immunosuppression withdrawal within 2 years of liver transplantation. Donor-reactive T cell clones were identified using TCRbeta sequencing after a pre-transplant mixed lymphocyte reaction and were then followed in post-transplant blood. As an antigen-independent comparator for the donor-reactive sequences, third party-reactive TCRbeta sequences from pre-transplant MLRs were identified as well. Three of the eight recipients were HCV-positive; the others were transplanted for non-autoimmune, non-viral indications. No induction therapy was given to the subjects, and standard immunosuppression was administered until randomization at 12-24 months post-transplant. To count as tolerant, a recipient had to stay completely off immunosuppression for at least one year without liver enzymes climbing beyond twice the upper limit of normal. Blood samples were taken pre-transplant, pre-randomization before withdrawal, and post-randomization after full withdrawal or failed withdrawal. The studied cohort comprised 8 liver transplant recipients, 3 classified as tolerant and 5 as non-tolerant. The investigation overall reported the following: The conclusions were considered preliminary, being limited by small, heterogeneous patient numbers and non-standardized post-transplant time points. In two subjects, low numbers of available donor cells limited the measurable donor-reactive repertoire. When repertoire turnover was taken into account, detection of donor-reactive sequences was significantly reduced in 7 of 8 subjects for CD4 and in 8 of 8 subjects for CD8. A significant post-transplant decrease in circulating donor-reactive CD4 TCRbeta sequences was observed in most of the 8 subjects, irrespective of tolerance or HCV status. A greater decline was seen for donor-reactive sequences than for third party-reactive sequences, suggesting partial antigen-specific deletion unrelated to withdrawal success. Since no allograft tissue specimens were available, donor-reactive T cells may have migrated into the graft instead of being deleted.

Unstimulated PBMCs, after thawing, were stained for CD3, CD4 and CD8 and then FACS-sorted into CD3+CD4+ and CD3+CD8+ populations. All 8 studied subjects were randomized to immunosuppression withdrawal. The Qiagen DNeasy Blood and Tissue Kit was used for genomic DNA isolation. V is reduced by 6 bases and J by 2 bases, leaving a spacing of 13 bases between them. Looking up the germline V gene (reference sequence) yields CDR1 MNHEY and CDR2 SMNVEV. From the cysteine up to the phenylalanine, the CDR3 has a length of 14 residues. Of all the DNA, just the CDR3 is kept, 42 bases in frame from base 1. High-throughput TCRbeta CDR3 sequencing of frozen genomic DNA was performed by immunoSEQ, including PCR amplification, mapping, bias correction and internal controls. Concerning the study's data processing: Productive rearrangements were kept, and unique TCRbeta sequences were defined by CDR3 nucleotide sequence plus V and J gene. For a sequence to be called donor-reactive, it needed a frequency of at least 0.01% and at least 5-fold expansion in CFSE-low cells compared with unstimulated pre-transplant cells. Per-subject minimum frequency thresholds, based on the lowest-template unstimulated sample, ensured at least 90% detection power. Jensen-Shannon divergence between the top 1000 TCRbeta sequences post-transplant and pre-transplant was used to measure repertoire turnover. Changes in detection of donor-reactive sequences were tested with two-sided Fisher's exact tests. Held by TCRdb, this immuneACCESS table contains in-frame sequences only and omits some clones. Under half of the omission traces to an unresolved V gene where checked; the cause of the rest is unknown. V, J and clone size are taken as reported in that table, and D and trimming were inferred from the DNA itself. The sample has 35,000 to 45,000 clones on record, 86% of them singletons. The top ten constitute about 2.5% of the sample.

About this clone: The target of this receptor is not known. No clone much larger than this one lies a single base away; base qualities are absent.

The sequencing here drew on CD4+ T cells from blood, taken 24 months after liver transplant. The chain is made from TRBV27 and TRBJ1-1; 5 matching bases give a weak D call of TRBD1. The sequence derives from a human patient who received a liver transplant. Some T cells seen after a transplant may have their origin in the graft donor. Here the CDR3 is given as CASSGLGTNTEAFF. The DNA is TGTGCCAGCAGCGGTCTGGGGACCAACACTGAAGCTTTCTTT.